This TCR beta chain was identified in a study of read filtering for tumor transcriptome and immune sequencing (dated by TCRdb to the early 2020s). Concerning the study at large: The cohort had 17 male and more than 11 female patients with a mean age of roughly 70 years, ranging from about 40 to 85. Per sample, about 3.5 to 10.27 million TCR-region mapped reads were obtained with IR-seq, compared with only about 85 to 1273 with RNA-seq. Using the same bone marrow samples, the study compared TCR repertoires obtained by targeted immune repertoire sequencing with those obtained by bulk whole-transcriptome sequencing. A main aim was a read-filtering strategy for immune repertoire data, specifically whether clonotypes supported by a single read should be removed. By revised international staging, eight or nine patients were R-ISS I, over 15 were R-ISS II and about 7 were R-ISS III. After DNase treatment, whole-transcriptome libraries were prepared using the TruSeq RNA Access Library Prep Kit.

The Immunoverse kit was used to build TCR libraries from roughly 440 ng RNA, with molecular barcoded adaptors covering alpha/delta and beta/gamma chains. The same RNA used for transcriptome sequencing was used for TCR library preparation. An Illumina HiSeq 4000 with 2 x 150 cycles was used to sequence the TCR libraries. In the source study's methods: MiXCR aligned TCR reads to human V, D, J and C references and assembled the aligned reads into CDR3 clonotypes, with quality filtering and error correction included. The tcR package in R was used for analysis of clonotype counts and gene usage diversity. Raw mapping reads were checked after the RNA-seq reads had been mapped by STAR aligner version 2.5.3a onto the human GRCh37 genome. IR-seq fastq files were randomly downsampled with Seqtk 1.3 to test the effect of sequencing depth on detected clonotypes. Using fastp at Q25 and MiXCR, TCRdb reprocessed the public reads and kept productive beta chains. Records with the same CDR3 protein are collapsed into one entry carrying the most frequent genes and DNA. TCRdb, not the authors, supplied the V and J calls. Here the sample has roughly 470 distinct CDR3 sequences; 79% occur a single time. The ten largest account for less than 55% of the sample.

Broader findings and caveats from the paper: Clonotypes were captured by IR-seq at much higher depth and more reliably than by RNA-seq, and smaller IR-seq throughput was sufficient for identification of most shared clonotypes. The sorted CD138-negative fraction was composed of a mixed bone marrow immune population rather than of purified T cells. In IR-seq, single-read clonotypes were 80% to 90% of clonotypes but about 3.5% of total reads; in RNA-seq they were about 75% of clonotypes and 35% to 45% of reads. The correlation between IR-seq and RNA-seq shared clonotype proportions was increased by removal of single-read clonotypes.

To note about this clonotype: The specificity of this receptor is unknown. Base qualities are not recorded, but no much larger clone differs from it by a single base.

The germline V gene gives CDR1 as SGHRS and CDR2 as YFSETQ. V drops 1 base and J drops 4 bases, leaving 14 bases in between. Reading from cysteine to phenylalanine, the CDR3 counts 15 amino acids. The sequence is cut down to CDR3 DNA, 45 bases in frame from base 1. Each patient had bone marrow sampled at the time of active disease. Bone marrow mononuclear cells were isolated by Ficoll-Hypaque density gradient centrifugation. CD138-negative cells were obtained by negative selection after labeling with CD138 magnetic microbeads on a MACS separator, removing myeloma plasma cells. Flow cytometry on an Attune NxT with CD138 antibodies was used to check the purity of the isolated cells. TRIzol reagent was used to extract total RNA, which was then quantified with a NanoDrop spectrophotometer. Paired RNA-seq and IR-seq were performed on the CD138-negative bone marrow sample of each patient.

The receptor was isolated from a donor over 35 with multiple myeloma. This table probably holds off-target reads from a library built for another chain. The sample consisted of a population of CD138-negative cells sorted from bone marrow. According to the study, the label for this sample's cell subset or site signals: bone marrow mononuclear cells depleted of CD138+ plasma/myeloma cells by negative magnetic selection. This chain is built from TRBV5-1 and TRBJ1-1, with the D segment identity uncertain. The CDR3 protein: CASSLSSIRGTEAFF. Read as DNA, the sequence is TGCGCCAGCAGCTTGTCGTCCATCCGCGGCACTGAAGCTTTCTTT.